This TCR beta chain was recovered during a study of OX40 agonist ivuxolimab in advanced cancers. Germline values: CDR1 SEHNR, CDR2 FQNEAQ (reference sequence). The ends lost 2 bases at V and 2 bases at J; junction bases unmatched: 9. CDR3 length equals 16 residues. The repertoire was sequenced with immunoSEQ multiplex PCR; TCRdb's copy has only in-frame clones and lacks some. The top ten clones hold over 2% of a sample with under 85,000 clones, more than 75% of them seen once. Sequences were derived from CD4+ or CD8+ T cells sorted from blood, sampled in a trial of the OX40 agonist ivuxolimab. The clonotype originates from an adult with an advanced solid tumor such as melanoma, head and neck, liver or kidney cancer. The chain is built from TRBV7-9 and TRBJ2-7; 7 bases match TRBD1. CDR3 in DNA: TGTGCCAGCAGCTTATCGGCCGGGACAGCCACCTACGAGCAGTACTTC. Amino acid sequence: CASSLSAGTATYEQYF.